This T cell receptor (beta chain) is drawn from a study of T cells in Graves' hyperthyroidism and ophthalmopathy. Study-wide background: Peripheral blood was drawn at first diagnosis, prior to all treatment.

Subjects aged 18 to 65 presented with newly diagnosed hyperthyroidism of less than 2 months' duration. Thyroid ultrasound, orbital computed tomography, clinical symptoms, and serum thyroxine and TRAb underpinned diagnoses. It was at first hyperthyroidism diagnosis, before any ophthalmopathy symptoms, that the blood sample was taken. The CDR3 spans 15 residues. The V and J ends lost 6 bases and 8 bases, in that order; junction bases with no gene match: 8. Germline V CDR1 and CDR2: SNHLY, FYNNEI. Amplification yielded TCR beta CDR3 regions, with RNA transcripts as the source. The HTBI primer set served for first-round RT-PCR of the TCR CDR3. In TCRdb, the multiplex PCR reads were re-called with MiXCR into one record per CDR3 protein. The sample includes 380,000 or so distinct CDR3 sequences, 13% seen only once; the top ten take 20%. This clonotype was picked up many times.

This chain connects TRBV2 to TRBJ1-6; 9 nucleotides align to TRBD1. This clonotype originated in a man between 25 and 39 years old with Graves' hyperthyroidism that later progressed to Graves' ophthalmopathy. The sample taken for sequencing was blood. CDR3: CASRIYRDRDSPLHF. The CDR3 DNA reads as TGTGCCAGCAGGATATACCGGGACAGGGATTCACCCCTCCACTTT.